This T cell receptor (beta chain) was documented in a study of blood T cell repertoires in COVID-19. About the research overall: Acute-phase and convalescent COVID-19 samples originated in the United States, Italy and Spain.

CDR1 and CDR2 (germline): MGHDK, SYGVNS. V was clipped by 4 bases and J by 2 bases, with 11 bases between them. There are 14 residues in the CDR3. In its sample, this clone was seen once. In terms of age and location, participants ranged from roughly 18 to 90 years and lived in about 25 US areas. Sequenced by immunoSEQ multiplex PCR; TCRdb stores in-frame clones only, minus some. Of roughly 150,000 clones detected, roughly 80% appear once; the ten largest clones hold about 5.3%. The TCR comes from a woman aged 40-49 years with acute COVID-19. Sequenced: PBMCs or T cells enriched from blood (not recorded which). This chain connects TRBV25-1 to TRBJ1-2; no clear D. The CDR3 protein is CASSAPSANYGYTF. The DNA for the CDR3 is TGTGCCAGCAGTGCCCCCTCAGCGAACTATGGCTACACCTTC.